This TCR beta chain is drawn from a study of T cell clonotyping in hematopoietic cell transplantation. General observations from the study: At the given depth, recipient repertoires were over 95% de novo clonotypes.

Sequencing was performed with immunoSEQ multiplex PCR; in TCRdb, only in-frame clones are kept and a portion is missing. The sample lists over 10,000 clones, 75% to 90% seen once, with 16% in the top ten. V dropped 5 bases and J dropped 7 bases, with 18 bases sitting between them. Germline V gives CDR1 MDHEN, CDR2 SYDVKM. The CDR3 runs 15 residues. This sample's time point: recipient sample about 28 days before transplant, after cytoreduction. On this clone itself: The antigen remains unidentified. The same CDR3 also results from other DNA sequences found in this sample.

The chain is built from TRBV28 and TRBJ2-1; perhaps TRBD1 as D (6 bases). The sequence was obtained from a man aged 60-69 years with acute myeloid leukemia. Some clones in this sample may be carry-over from other donors' samples. The sample in question was peripheral blood mononuclear cells, obtained before stem cell transplant. The CDR3 sequence is CASSLSGVLWNEQFF. The CDR3 DNA sequence: TGTGCCAGCAGTCTCTCAGGGGTTCTGTGGAATGAGCAGTTCTTC.